These T cell receptor beta chains were read from a single sample in a study of blood T cell repertoires in COVID-19. Sequencing used immunoSEQ multiplex PCR; TCRdb keeps in-frame clones, though not all of them. This table holds about 150,000 clones, 70% to 90% found once. Sequenced material: peripheral blood. The receptor set was obtained from a human donor in a cohort sampled during active COVID-19. CDR3s include the opening cysteine and the closing phenylalanine or tryptophan. The D gene is left open where the match is weak. Size is omitted from some rows. Given values are once, few, many or a class for expanded clones.

>.|TRBV5-1|TRBJ1-4|TRBD1
TGCGCCAGCAGCTTCGGACAGGGGTACAATGAAAAACTGTTTTTT
CASSFGQGYNEKLFF
>once|TRBV7-2|TRBJ2-7|TRBD2
TGTGCCAGCAGCTCCCAAAGGACTAGCGGGGGGTACGAGCAGTACTTC
CASSSQRTSGGYEQYF
>.|TRBV27|TRBJ2-7|TRBD1
TGTGCCAGCAGCCCCGGGACAGGGTGGTACGAGCAGTACTTC
CASSPGTGWYEQYF
>few|TRBV7-9|TRBJ2-7|.
TGTGCCAGCAGCTCTCTGAGTCTAGGCGAGCAGTACTTC
CASSSLSLGEQYF
>.|TRBV6-6|TRBJ2-7|TRBD1
TGTGCCAGCAGTCAAACGCGGACAGGGGCCGACGAGCAGTACTTC
CASSQTRTGADEQYF
>.|TRBV27|TRBJ1-3|.
TGTGCCAGCAGGACCTTGCAGGGCCTGGGGGGAAACACCATATATTTT
CASRTLQGLGGNTIYF
>few|TRBV6-5|TRBJ1-3|TRBD1
TGTGCCAGCAGTCTACAAACAGGGGCTGGAAACACCATATATTTT
CASSLQTGAGNTIYF
>.|TRBV19|TRBJ2-7|TRBD1
TGTGCCAGTAGTTTCGGGACAGGGGGCTACGAGCAGTACTTC
CASSFGTGGYEQYF
>.|TRBV30|TRBJ2-7|.
TGTGCCTGGACCCACCCCCCCGCAGGCTACGAGCAGTACTTC
CAWTHPPAGYEQYF
>.|TRBV10-3|TRBJ1-2|TRBD1
TGTGCCATCAGTGAAACCGGTACAGGGGCGGAGGGCTACACCTTC
CAISETGTGAEGYTF
>.|TRBV7-6|TRBJ2-1|TRBD2
TGTGCCAGCAGCCTCGGGACTAGCGGTTACAATGAGCAGTTCTTC
CASSLGTSGYNEQFF
>.|TRBV5-4|TRBJ2-7|.
TGTGCCAGCAGCTTGGGCGTTTCCTACGAGCAGTACTTC
CASSLGVSYEQYF
>.|TRBV7-9|TRBJ1-1|TRBD1
TGTGCCAGCAGCTTGGGACAGGGGCGGACTGAAGCTTTCTTT
CASSLGQGRTEAFF
>.|TRBV5-6|TRBJ1-1|.
TGTGCCAGCAGGGGGAGGGTAATGAACACTGAAGCTTTCTTT
CASRGRVMNTEAFF
>.|TRBV25-1|TRBJ1-2|TRBD1
TGTGCCAGCAGTTGGACAGGGGATGGCTACACCTTC
CASSWTGDGYTF
>.|TRBV5-6|TRBJ1-3|.
TGTGCCAGCAGCCTGGAAGGAGCGCGAAACACCATATATTTT
CASSLEGARNTIYF
>.|TRBV12-3/TRBV12-4|TRBJ1-3|TRBD1
TGTGCCACCGAGGGACAGCGAAACACCATATATTTT
CATEGQRNTIYF
>.|TRBV2|TRBJ1-5|.
TGTGCCAGCAGTACAGGGAACGGCAATCAGCCCCAGCATTTT
CASSTGNGNQPQHF
>.|TRBV7-2|TRBJ2-7|.
TGTGCCAGCAAACCGGGGACTGGTACCTACGAGCAGTACTTC
CASKPGTGTYEQYF
>.|TRBV19|TRBJ2-4|TRBD2
TGTGCCAGTAGTATAGGACGGCTAGCGGGCCAGTTAGCCAAAAACATTCAGTACTTC
CASSIGRLAGQLAKNIQYF
>.|TRBV11-3|TRBJ2-1|.
TGTGCCAGCAGACTACGGGAGTTAGAGGACTACAATGAGCAGTTCTTC
CASRLRELEDYNEQFF
>.|TRBV30|TRBJ1-6|TRBD1
TGTGCCTGGGGGGACAGGGGGAGGTATAATTCACCCCTCCACTTT
CAWGDRGRYNSPLHF
>.|TRBV10-2|TRBJ2-1|TRBD2
TGCGCCAGCAGACCTAGCGGAAATGAGCAGTTCTTC
CASRPSGNEQFF
>.|TRBV5-4|TRBJ1-2|.
TGTGCCAGCAGCTTGAGGGGCGATTTCTATGGCTACACCTTC
CASSLRGDFYGYTF
>many|TRBV5-3|TRBJ1-6|.
TGTGCCAGAAGCTTGGATCCCTTAATCTGGCATTCACCCCTCCACTTT
CARSLDPLIWHSPLHF
>.|TRBV7-9|TRBJ1-2|.
TGTGCCAGCAGCCTAAACAGGGATCTGTTAGGCTACACCTTC
CASSLNRDLLGYTF
>.|TRBV15|TRBJ2-7|.
TGTGCCACCAGCAGAGACCTTGCGTCCTACGAGCAGTACTTC
CATSRDLASYEQYF
>.|TRBV5-1|TRBJ2-3|TRBD2
TGCGCCAGCAGCTTGGCCGGCGGGGGGTCGGCAGATACGCAGTATTTT
CASSLAGGGSADTQYF
>once|TRBV27|TRBJ1-1|.
TGTGCCACCATCCCCAGGGGAAACACTGAAGCTTTCTTT
CATIPRGNTEAFF
>.|TRBV7-9|TRBJ1-2|.
TGTGCCAGCAGCCGAAATTCGGACACTTTTTATGGCTACACCTTC
CASSRNSDTFYGYTF
>.|TRBV12-1|TRBJ1-4|.
TGTGCCAGCAGCTGCGAATCCAGGGAGGGGGATAATGAAAAACTGTTTTTT
CASSCESREGDNEKLFF
>.|TRBV7-2|TRBJ1-4|.
TGTGCCAGCAGCACGACAGCAACTAATGAAAAACTGTTTTTT
CASSTTATNEKLFF
>.|TRBV6-2/TRBV6-3|TRBJ2-7|.
TGTGCCAGCAGTTACTCCGAAAAAGGGGCCCTCTACGAGCAGTACTTC
CASSYSEKGALYEQYF
>.|TRBV4-3|TRBJ1-2|.
TGCGCCAGCAGCCAAGATTCGAGGACTAACTATGGCTACACCTTC
CASSQDSRTNYGYTF
>.|TRBV7-8|TRBJ1-2|.
TGTGCCAGCAGCTTAGCCGACAGTCTAGGCTATGGCTACACCTTC
CASSLADSLGYGYTF
>.|TRBV18|TRBJ1-2|.
TGTGCCAGCTCACCACCACCGACAGAGACCTATGGCTACACCTTC
CASSPPPTETYGYTF
>.|TRBV6-7|TRBJ1-3|.
TGTGCCAGCAAACCGAGGCCATTCTCTGGAAACACCATATATTTT
CASKPRPFSGNTIYF
>.|TRBV5-8|TRBJ2-7|TRBD2
TGTGCCAGCACCAGACTAGCGGGGAGGTCCTACGAGCAGTACTTC
CASTRLAGRSYEQYF
>.|TRBV19|TRBJ1-1|.
TGTGCCAGTAGTAAACGGGGGGGGTCTGAAGCTTTCTTT
CASSKRGGSEAFF
>.|TRBV4-1|TRBJ2-7|TRBD2
TGCGCCAGCAGCCAAGATGGCGGGGGGCTCCGCGAGCAGTACTTC
CASSQDGGGLREQYF
>few|TRBV7-9|TRBJ2-1|.
TGTGCCAGCAGCTCCCGGGACTCGTACGGGCAGTTCTTC
CASSSRDSYGQFF
>.|TRBV9|TRBJ1-6|.
TGTGCCAGCAGCGTAGCTAACAGCCGGAATTCACCCCTCCACTTT
CASSVANSRNSPLHF
>.|TRBV11-1|TRBJ2-3|.
TGTGCCAGCAGCTTAGCGGCTAGAAGCCCCGATACGCAGTATTTT
CASSLAARSPDTQYF
>.|TRBV5-4|TRBJ2-5|TRBD2
TGTGCCAGCAGCTTGGTTCGTACGACTAGTAGCGGGTTAGAGACCCAGTACTTC
CASSLVRTTSSGLETQYF